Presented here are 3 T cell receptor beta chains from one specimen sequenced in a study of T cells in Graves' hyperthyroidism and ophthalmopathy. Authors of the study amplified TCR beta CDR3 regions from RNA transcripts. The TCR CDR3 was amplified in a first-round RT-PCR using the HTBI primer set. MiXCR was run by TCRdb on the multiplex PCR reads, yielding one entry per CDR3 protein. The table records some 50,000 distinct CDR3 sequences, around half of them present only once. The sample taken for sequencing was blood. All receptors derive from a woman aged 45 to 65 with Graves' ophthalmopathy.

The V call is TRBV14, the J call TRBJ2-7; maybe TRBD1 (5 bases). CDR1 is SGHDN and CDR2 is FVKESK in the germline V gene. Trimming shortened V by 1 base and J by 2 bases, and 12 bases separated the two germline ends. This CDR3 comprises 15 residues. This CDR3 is CASSQVRASAYEQYF. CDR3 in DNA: TGTGCCAGCAGCCAAGTCAGGGCTTCAGCCTACGAGCAGTACTTC.

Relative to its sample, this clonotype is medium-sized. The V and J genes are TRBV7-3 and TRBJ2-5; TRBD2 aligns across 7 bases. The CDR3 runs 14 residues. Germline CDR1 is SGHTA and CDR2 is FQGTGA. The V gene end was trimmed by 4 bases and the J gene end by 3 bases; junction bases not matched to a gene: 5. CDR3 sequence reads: CASSSSGRKETQYF. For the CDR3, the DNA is TGTGCCAGCAGCTCCTCCGGGAGGAAAGAGACCCAGTACTTC.

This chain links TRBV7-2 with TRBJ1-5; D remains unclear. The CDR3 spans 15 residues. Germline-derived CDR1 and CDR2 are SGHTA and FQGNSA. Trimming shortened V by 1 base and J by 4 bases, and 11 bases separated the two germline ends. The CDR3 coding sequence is TGTGCCAGCAGCTTAGGCGCGACCGGGAATCAGCCCCAGCATTTT. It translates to CASSLGATGNQPQHF.